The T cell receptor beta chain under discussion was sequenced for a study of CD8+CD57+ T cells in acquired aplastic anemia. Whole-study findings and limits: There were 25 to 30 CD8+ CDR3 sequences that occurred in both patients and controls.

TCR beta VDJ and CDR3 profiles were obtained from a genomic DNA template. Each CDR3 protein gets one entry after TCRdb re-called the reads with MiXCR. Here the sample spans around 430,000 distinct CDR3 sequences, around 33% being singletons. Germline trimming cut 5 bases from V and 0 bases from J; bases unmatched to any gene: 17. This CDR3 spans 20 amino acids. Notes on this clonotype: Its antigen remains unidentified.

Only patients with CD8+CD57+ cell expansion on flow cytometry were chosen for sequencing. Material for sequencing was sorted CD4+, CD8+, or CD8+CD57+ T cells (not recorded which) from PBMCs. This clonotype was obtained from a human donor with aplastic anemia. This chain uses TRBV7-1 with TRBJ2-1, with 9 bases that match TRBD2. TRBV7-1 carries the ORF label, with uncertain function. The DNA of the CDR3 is TGTGCCAGCAGCACACCCGGGACTAGCCAAATAATAAGCTCCTACAATGAGCAGTTCTTC. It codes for CASSTPGTSQIISSYNEQFF.